The 26 T cell receptor beta chains in this list originate from one sample, sequenced in a study of response to subunit inactivated influenza vaccine. MiXCR was run by TCRdb on the RT-PCR reads, yielding one entry per CDR3 protein. The profile shows about 570,000 distinct CDR3 sequences, about 10% of them singletons. Sequencing was performed on PBMCs from blood, taken on the day of vaccination. The receptors here all came from a man between 50 and 59 years old who received an inactivated influenza vaccine.

This clonotype was seen repeatedly, ten times or more. J is TRBJ1-4 and V is TRBV5-1, with 8 bases that match TRBD1. The V gene's germline CDR1 is SGHRS and CDR2 YFSETQ. CDR3 length: 16 amino acids. V dropped 0 bases and J dropped 7; count of bases not matched to a gene: 8. The CDR3 protein is CASSLGQGMRGEKLFF. CDR3 coding DNA: TGCGCCAGCAGCTTGGGACAGGGGATGCGTGGTGAAAAACTGTTTTTT.

This clonotype has at least ten counts. The chain joins TRBV10-3 to TRBJ2-7, with D hard to call. V was pared by 11 bases and J by 0 bases, with 17 bases between. This CDR3 spans 14 amino acids. Germline-derived CDR1 and CDR2 are ENHRY and SYGVKD. DNA for the CDR3: TGTGCCTTGCACCGGGCCAAACACTCCTACGAGCAGTACTTC. Protein: CALHRAKHSYEQYF.

In this sample, this clonotype turned up a few times. This chain's CDR3 is CSARDLRETSYNEQFF. In DNA, the CDR3 is TGCAGTGCTAGAGATCTCCGGGAAACCTCCTACAATGAGCAGTTCTTC. This chain connects TRBV20-1 to TRBJ2-1; D is possibly TRBD2 (5 bases). Germline lookup yields CDR1 DFQATT and CDR2 SNEGSKA (reference sequence). Trimming cost V 0 bases and J 0 bases, with 12 bases left between them. The CDR3 consists of 16 residues.

This clonotype was found a few times. This rearrangement joins TRBV6-2 or TRBV6-3 to TRBJ2-1; the D call may be TRBD1 or TRBD2 (5 bases each). The CDR3 loop spans 17 amino acids. Trimming removed 1 base from V and 0 bases from J, with 13 bases in between. Germline CDR1 reads MNHEY; CDR2 reads SVGEGT. CDR3 loop: CASSYWDRMSSYNEQFF. CDR3 DNA sequence: TGTGCCAGCAGTTACTGGGACCGCATGAGCTCCTACAATGAGCAGTTCTTC.

This chain uses TRBV5-1 with TRBJ2-1; TRBD2 agrees at 13 bases. V lost 2 bases to trimming and J lost 9 bases; unmatched junction nucleotides: 5. In germline, CDR1 is SGHRS, CDR2 YFSETQ. The CDR3 spans 15 residues. The CDR3 loop reads CASSFGLAGAGEQFF. CDR3 coding DNA: TGCGCCAGCAGCTTCGGACTAGCGGGAGCTGGTGAGCAGTTCTTC.

The sample holds many counts of this clonotype. The chain employs TRBV20-1 and TRBJ2-1, with TRBD2 as a possible D gene (5 bases). V shed 4 bases and J shed 0 bases, with 13 bases lying between them. Germline V gene sequence: CDR1 DFQATT, CDR2 SNEGSKA (reference sequence). This CDR3 has 15 residues. The CDR3 DNA follows: TGCAGTGCTATATACATTAGCGCCTCCTACAATGAGCAGTTCTTC. Its translation is CSAIYISASYNEQFF.

This clonotype appeared many times. This chain joins TRBV10-3 and TRBJ2-7; 7 nucleotides match TRBD1. This CDR3 comprises 16 residues. In germline, CDR1 is ENHRY, CDR2 SYGVKD. V lost 6 bases, J lost 2 bases, and 13 bases stayed unmatched. The CDR3 sequence: CAISSAQTGPTYEQYF. The CDR3 bases are TGTGCCATCAGCTCCGCTCAGACAGGGCCGACCTACGAGCAGTACTTC.

The chain links TRBV6-2 or TRBV6-3 to TRBJ2-7; D possibly uses TRBD1 or TRBD2 (5 bases each). The V gene lost 6 bases and the J gene lost 6 bases, with 21 bases spanning the gap. CDR3 length: 15 amino acids. The germline V gene has CDR1 MNHEY and CDR2 SVGEGT. The CDR3 coding sequence is TGTGCCAGCAGAGGGGCCGGGACCGGGAAGGGCGAGCAGTACTTC. This sequence encodes CASRGAGTGKGEQYF.

This clonotype was counted a few times. The chain couples TRBV4-3 to TRBJ2-2; a possible D gene is TRBD2 (6 bases). With 0 bases removed from V and 4 bases from J, the gap between germline ends came to 12 bases. Germline V gene sequence: CDR1 LGHNA, CDR2 YSLEER. CDR3 size: 16 residues. Here the CDR3 DNA reads TGCGCCAGCAGCCAAGATGAGGGAGGAGGCACCGGGGAGCTGTTTTTT. Its protein is CASSQDEGGGTGELFF.

The V call is TRBV7-2, the J call TRBJ2-7; D may match TRBD1 or TRBD2 (6 bases each). The V and J ends lost 7 bases and 3 bases respectively, with 10 bases between them. CDR1 and CDR2 (germline): SGHTA, FQGNSA. The CDR3 contains 12 residues. In DNA form, the CDR3 reads TGTGCCAGCATGGGGGGCAGCTACGAGCAGTACTTC. Its protein is CASMGGSYEQYF.

This clonotype was detected a few times. This rearrangement joins TRBV4-3 to TRBJ2-2, with D perhaps TRBD1 (5 bases). This CDR3 has 17 amino acids. Germline V gives CDR1 LGHNA, CDR2 YSLEER. V dropped 3 bases and J dropped 2 bases, with 16 bases sitting between them. CDR3: CASSHSMIQGNTGELFF. The CDR3 DNA reads as TGCGCCAGCAGCCATTCCATGATTCAGGGCAACACCGGGGAGCTGTTTTTT.

This clonotype was detected only a few times. The CDR3 coding sequence is TGTGCCAGCAGTCGGTTGAAGGACGAGCAGTACTTC. This gives the protein CASSRLKDEQYF. This sequence joins TRBV25-1 and TRBJ2-7, with D unclear. Trimming cost V 5 bases and J 5 bases, with 10 bases left between them. The germline CDR1 and CDR2 sequences are MGHDK and SYGVNS. The CDR3 runs 12 residues.

This clonotype was recorded a few times. V usage is TRBV5-1 and J usage is TRBJ2-2; 9 bases match TRBD2. This CDR3 comprises 16 residues. The germline V gene has CDR1 SGHRS and CDR2 YFSETQ. The V segment lost 7 bases and the J segment 3 bases; nucleotides outside the gene matches: 10. CDR3 sequence reads: CASSTGGLAHTGELFF. The CDR3 DNA reads TGCGCCAGCTCCACGGGGGGACTAGCACACACCGGGGAGCTGTTTTTT.

Only a few counts were recorded for this clonotype. The rearrangement links TRBV7-2 to TRBJ2-3; D not resolved. CDR1 and CDR2 from the germline V gene are SGHTA and FQGNSA. The CDR3 is made up of 13 amino acids. V lost 5 bases, J lost 6 bases, and 12 bases lay in between. The CDR3 spells CASSPGPLDTQYF. In nucleotides, the CDR3 is TGTGCCAGCAGCCCCGGGCCACTGGATACGCAGTATTTT.

This clonotype was found a few times. The chain recombines TRBV7-2 with TRBJ2-1; no reliable D call. V was trimmed by 6 bases and J by 9 bases, leaving 21 bases between them. This CDR3 has 15 residues. From germline, CDR1 is SGHTA and CDR2 FQGNSA. CDR3 bases: TGTGCCAGCAGTTCAACTCGTGCGCTAGGTCGTGAGCAGTTCTTC. The encoded protein is CASSSTRALGREQFF.

This clonotype was seen only a few times. The J gene is TRBJ2-1, the V gene TRBV20-1; D is ambiguous. CDR3 length equals 14 residues. V lost 4 bases to trimming and J lost 2 bases, with 12 bases between them. CDR1 is DFQATT and CDR2 is SNEGSKA in the germline V gene (reference sequence). CDR3 sequence (DNA): TGCAGTGCTACCCCGAGCGTGGCCTACAATGAGCAGTTCTTC. It is translated as CSATPSVAYNEQFF.

This clonotype was seen more than once but under ten times. This sequence joins TRBV7-2 and TRBJ2-7; a weak D match, TRBD1 (6 bases). CDR1 SGHTA and CDR2 FQGNSA come from the germline V gene. The CDR3 has 15 residues. Trimming stripped 0 bases from V and 0 bases from J, with 9 bases between. This chain's CDR3 is CASSLAWGLSYEQYF. In DNA form, the CDR3 reads TGTGCCAGCAGCTTAGCTTGGGGGCTCTCCTACGAGCAGTACTTC.

The chain has TRBV20-1 and TRBJ2-1; 7 positions agree with TRBD2. The germline CDR1 and CDR2 sequences are DFQATT and SNEGSKA (reference sequence). The CDR3 is made up of 16 amino acids. V trimming: 6 bases; J trimming: 0 bases; junction bases outside the gene matches: 11. The CDR3: CSARPSGLSSYNEQFF. The CDR3 DNA follows: TGCAGTGCAAGACCTAGCGGACTGAGCTCCTACAATGAGCAGTTCTTC.

J is TRBJ2-7 and V is TRBV10-3; D not resolved. The CDR3 runs 11 residues. CDR1 ENHRY and CDR2 SYGVKD come from the germline V gene. With 4 bases removed from V and 6 bases from J, the gap between germline ends came to 7 bases. This CDR3 is CAISVSSEQYF. The CDR3 DNA follows: TGTGCCATCAGTGTTTCATCCGAGCAGTACTTC.

The V and J genes are TRBV3-1 and TRBJ2-5; the match to TRBD2 covers 12 bases. Germline V CDR1 and CDR2: LGHDT, YNNKEL (reference sequence). Germline trimming cut 6 bases from V and 4 bases from J; bases unmatched to any gene: 6. The CDR3 is 15 amino acids. The chain's CDR3 is CASSDGLAGSETQYF. The CDR3 nucleotides are TGTGCCAGCAGTGACGGACTAGCGGGATCAGAGACCCAGTACTTC.

The chain combines TRBV6-2 or TRBV6-3 with TRBJ1-1; 9 positions match TRBD1. From germline, CDR1 is MNHEY and CDR2 SVGEGT. Trimming took 0 bases from V and 1 from J; bases not matched to a gene: 3. The CDR3 has 16 amino acids. The CDR3 sequence is CASSYSSGQGNTEAFF. The CDR3 DNA reads TGTGCCAGCAGTTACTCGTCGGGACAGGGGAACACTGAAGCTTTCTTT.

The gene calls are TRBV15 and TRBJ2-7; 10 positions match TRBD2. V shed 1 base, J shed 6 bases, and the junction held 6 bases outside the gene matches. This CDR3 spans 15 amino acids. The V gene's germline CDR1 is LNHNV and CDR2 YYDKDF (reference sequence). CDR3 bases: TGTGCCACCAGCAGAGTCCTAGCGGGAGCTCTCGAGCAGTACTTC. Amino acids: CATSRVLAGALEQYF.

This clonotype occurred a few times. This chain links TRBV5-1 with TRBJ2-2, with D perhaps matching TRBD2 (7 bases). The CDR3 totals 15 residues. Germline V gene data show CDR1 as SGHRS and CDR2 as YFSETQ. Trimming took off 7 bases at V and 0 bases at J, with 13 bases between the two ends. The CDR3 here is CASSNGGPNTGELFF. The CDR3 nucleotides read TGCGCCAGCTCGAACGGGGGGCCGAACACCGGGGAGCTGTTTTTT.

The rearrangement links TRBV20-1 to TRBJ2-5; TRBD2 is a possible D gene (6 bases). V was shortened by 1 base and J by 4 bases, with 10 bases between the two germline ends. The CDR3 is 13 residues long. Germline values: CDR1 DFQATT, CDR2 SNEGSKA (reference sequence). This CDR3 reads CSARASARETQYF. CDR3 bases: TGCAGTGCTAGAGCTAGCGCCCGAGAGACCCAGTACTTC.

This clonotype has just a few counts. V and J are TRBV29-1 and TRBJ2-7, with 8 bases lining up with TRBD1. The CDR3 has 12 residues. V lost 3 bases and J lost 9; bases outside the gene matches: 7. The V gene's germline CDR1 is SQVTM and CDR2 ANQGSEA. In DNA form, the CDR3 reads TGCAGCGTTGAGGGGACAGGCCCGGGGCAGTACTTC. Translation gives CSVEGTGPGQYF.

This clonotype was detected many times. The chain carries TRBV6-2 or TRBV6-3 and TRBJ2-1, with unresolved D. Germline V gene data show CDR1 as MNHEY and CDR2 as SVGEGT. Trimming shortened V by 0 bases and J by 7 bases, and 4 bases separated the two germline ends. This CDR3 is built from 12 residues. The chain's CDR3 is CASSYSRNEQFF. CDR3 nucleotides: TGTGCCAGCAGTTACTCGAGAAATGAGCAGTTCTTC.